This entry lists 17 T cell receptor beta chains sequenced from one sample in a study of OX40 agonist ivuxolimab in advanced cancers. The assay was immunoSEQ multiplex PCR, and TCRdb's table has in-frame clones only and misses some. The table lists 50,000 to 65,000 clones, approximately 82% of them singletons, with 5% in the top ten. The sample here was CD4+ or CD8+ T cells sorted from blood, taken in a trial of the OX40 agonist ivuxolimab. The source of these receptors is an adult with an advanced solid tumor such as melanoma, head and neck, liver or kidney cancer.

This clone was seen a handful of times. The chain carries TRBV7-7 and TRBJ2-3; D is ambiguous. The V gene's germline CDR1 is SSHAT and CDR2 FNYEAQ (reference sequence). This CDR3 is 14 amino acids long. Deletions cut 0 bases from V and 2 bases from J, with 6 bases between. As DNA, the CDR3 is TGTGCCAGCAGCTTAGCTGCTACCACAGATACGCAGTATTTT. Its translation is CASSLAATTDTQYF.

This sequence joins TRBV6-6 and TRBJ1-2; 8 nucleotides align to TRBD1. Unmatched junction bases numbered 3, after V lost 5 bases and J lost 1 base. This CDR3 is built from 14 residues. The germline gives CDR1 MNHNY, CDR2 SVGAGI (reference sequence). CDR3 sequence reads: CASSRTGLNYGYTF. CDR3 DNA sequence: TGTGCCAGCAGTCGGACAGGGCTTAACTATGGCTACACCTTC.

The chain combines TRBV5-5 with TRBJ1-1; possible D gene TRBD1, 5 bases. Germline V gene lookup returns CDR1 SGHKS and CDR2 YYEKEE (reference sequence). The CDR3 contains 15 residues. V lost 1 base and J lost 5, with 15 bases in between. The CDR3 coding sequence is TGTGCCAGCAGCTTGTTAATCGGGGGATTAACTGAAGCTTTCTTT. Its translation is CASSLLIGGLTEAFF.

CDR3 DNA: TGTGCCAGCAGTTACGGGGGGGGCTATGGCTACACCTTC. This translates into CASSYGGGYGYTF. The gene calls are TRBV6-5 and TRBJ1-2, with a possible D match to TRBD1 (5 bases). V lost 2 bases and J 4 bases, leaving 8 bases between the germline ends. The CDR3 has 13 amino acids. In germline, CDR1 is MNHEY, CDR2 SVGAGI.

CDR3 in amino acids: CSVARLGGRDYNEQFF. DNA for the CDR3: TGCAGCGTGGCACGACTTGGCGGGAGAGATTACAATGAGCAGTTCTTC. The rearrangement links TRBV29-1 to TRBJ2-1; TRBD2 matches at 7 bases. Germline values: CDR1 SQVTM, CDR2 ANQGSEA. The length of the CDR3 is 16 residues. The junction had 15 bases not matched to a gene; V was cut back by 6 bases and J by 4 bases.

V and J are TRBV7-2 and TRBJ2-6; D is unclear. CDR3 length equals 14 residues. The V gene's germline CDR1 is SGHTA and CDR2 FQGNSA. V was cut by 2 bases and J by 1 base, with 3 bases left in between. The CDR3 nucleotides are TGTGCCAGCAGCTTAACTTCTGGGGCCAACGTCCTGACTTTC. This translates into CASSLTSGANVLTF.

V is TRBV2 and J is TRBJ2-5; TRBD1 matches at 9 bases. Trimming took 9 bases from V and 5 from J; bases not matched to a gene: 7. The germline gives CDR1 SNHLY, CDR2 FYNNEI. The CDR3 runs 13 residues. The CDR3 bases are TGTGCCAGTAAACAGGGGGCCGAGGAGACCCAGTACTTC. Protein: CASKQGAEETQYF. The variable domain in full, completed from reference TRBV2 and TRBJ2-5, reads EPEVTQTPSHQVTQMGQEVILRCVPISNHLYFYWYRQILGQKVEFLVSFYNNEISEKSEIFDDQFSVERPDGSNFTLKIRSTKLEDSAMYFCASKQGAEETQYFGPGTRLLVL.

J is TRBJ2-3 and V is TRBV25-1, with 10 bases lining up with TRBD2. With V trimmed by 5 bases and J by 6 bases, 5 bases remained unmatched. Germline CDR1 and CDR2: MGHDK and SYGVNS. The CDR3 length is 14 residues. CDR3 residues: CASSLAGAIDTQYF. The CDR3 DNA follows: TGTGCCAGCAGTCTAGCGGGGGCCATTGATACGCAGTATTTT.

The rearrangement joins TRBV20-1 to TRBJ1-1, with unresolved D. V lost 4 bases and J 5 bases, leaving 8 bases between the germline ends. CDR3 length: 11 amino acids. The germline gives CDR1 DFQATT, CDR2 SNEGSKA (reference sequence). The CDR3 is CSAIGETEAFF. CDR3 sequence (DNA): TGCAGTGCTATAGGTGAAACTGAAGCTTTCTTT.

Only a few counts were recorded for this clone. The rearrangement links TRBV2 to TRBJ1-2; D unresolved. The CDR3 runs 12 residues. Trimming shortened V by 3 bases and J by 6 bases, and 8 bases separated the two germline ends. In germline, CDR1 is SNHLY, CDR2 FYNNEI. CDR3 sequence reads: CASSDRGDGYTF. Written as DNA, the CDR3 is TGTGCCAGCAGTGATCGTGGGGATGGCTACACCTTC.

This chain links TRBV11-3 with TRBJ2-3; D is ambiguous. The CDR3 length is 14 residues. Between the trimmed V and J ends, which lost 2 bases and 0 bases, there was a span of 6 bases. Germline V gene lookup returns CDR1 SGHNT and CDR2 YENEEA. CDR3 coding DNA: TGTGCCAGCAGCTTACTTTCTAGCACAGATACGCAGTATTTT. Protein product: CASSLLSSTDTQYF.

This chain connects TRBV29-1 to TRBJ2-1; weak D call: TRBD2 (5 bases). This CDR3 has 13 residues. V lost 4 bases to trimming and J lost 6 bases, with 13 bases between them. Germline V gene data show CDR1 as SQVTM and CDR2 as ANQGSEA. The CDR3 reads CSVGALAGNEQFF. CDR3 coding DNA: TGCAGCGTTGGGGCCCTAGCCGGCAATGAGCAGTTCTTC.

The chain links TRBV7-9 to TRBJ2-3, with D hard to call. The germline gives CDR1 SEHNR, CDR2 FQNEAQ (reference sequence). CDR3 size: 12 residues. Trimming took off 5 bases at V and 6 bases at J, with 9 bases between the two ends. As DNA, the CDR3 is TGTGCCAGCAGCCCAGTCGGGGATACGCAGTATTTT. This gives the protein CASSPVGDTQYF.

CDR3 DNA: TGCGCCAGCAGCTCACAGGGTGGCACTGAAGCTTTCTTT. Protein product: CASSSQGGTEAFF. This chain joins TRBV5-1 and TRBJ1-1, with D maybe TRBD1 (6 bases). Trimming cost V 3 bases and J 4 bases, with 10 bases left between them. From germline, CDR1 is SGHRS and CDR2 YFSETQ. The CDR3 has 13 residues. Complete variable domain (other parts from reference TRBV5-1 and TRBJ1-1): KAGVTQTPRYLIKTRGQQVTLSCSPISGHRSVSWYQQTPGQGLQFLFEYFSETQRNKGNFPGRFSGRQFSNSRSEMNVSTLELGDSALYLCASSSQGGTEAFFGQGTRLTVV.

This chain connects TRBV6-8 to TRBJ1-1; 7 bases map to TRBD1. V shed 5 bases and J 2 bases; nucleotides not matched to a gene: 5. This CDR3 has 14 residues. CDR1 and CDR2 from the germline V gene are MNHGY and SAAAGT. Written as DNA, the CDR3 is TGTGCCAGCAGTAAGACAGGGTCCAACACTGAAGCTTTCTTT. Amino acids: CASSKTGSNTEAFF.

This chain links TRBV5-8 with TRBJ1-6, with D unresolved. The V gene's germline CDR1 is SGHTS and CDR2 YDEGEE. The V gene lost 4 bases and the J gene lost 5 bases, with 10 bases spanning the gap. The CDR3 is 14 residues long. CDR3 DNA sequence: TGTGCCAGCAGCCCGGGAGTGAATAATTCACCCCTCCACTTT. This translates into CASSPGVNNSPLHF.

The V and J genes are TRBV9 and TRBJ1-2; TRBD1 might be the D (6 bases). The CDR3 has 16 amino acids. V shed 0 bases and J shed 8 bases, with 20 bases lying between them. Germline values: CDR1 SGDLS, CDR2 YYNGEE. CDR3 bases: TGTGCCAGCAGCGTAGAAGGGCAGGGGTCGGTAAGGGGCTACACCTTC. This encodes CASSVEGQGSVRGYTF.